The 9 T cell receptor beta chains in this list originate from one sample, sequenced in a study of blood T cell repertoires in COVID-19. Profiling relied on immunoSEQ multiplex PCR, and the TCRdb table lists in-frame clones only, not all of them. The sample holds fewer than 110,000 clones, 91% seen once. Sequences were obtained from peripheral blood. The receptors originated from a man aged 50 to 59 with acute or convalescent COVID-19.

The V gene is TRBV4-1, the J gene TRBJ1-1; no clear D gene. CDR1 is MGHRA and CDR2 is YSYEKL in the germline V gene. The CDR3 length is 14 residues. V was cut by 0 bases and J by 6 bases, with 11 bases left in between. The CDR3 here is CASSQEVPRSEAFF. The CDR3 nucleotides are TGCGCCAGCAGCCAAGAAGTTCCCAGATCTGAAGCTTTCTTT.

The chain recombines TRBV7-2 with TRBJ1-5; 11 bases match TRBD1. CDR1 is SGHTA, CDR2 FQGNSA, per germline. This CDR3 has 14 amino acids. V shed 4 bases, J shed 11 bases, and the junction held 7 bases outside the gene matches. CDR3 bases: TGTGCCAGCAGCTCCGGACAGGGGGCAGAGGCCCAGCATTTT. This translates into CASSSGQGAEAQHF. The complete variable domain, with remaining parts taken from reference TRBV7-2 and TRBJ1-5, reads GAGVSQSPSNKVTEKGKDVELRCDPISGHTALYWYRQSLGQGLEFLIYFQGNSAPDKSGLPSDRFSAERTGGSVSTLTIQRTQQEDSAVYLCASSSGQGAEAQHFGDGTRLSIL.

As to this clone: Other DNA sequences in the sample encode the same CDR3. The chain employs TRBV6-5 and TRBJ1-3; 8 bases line up with TRBD1. J gave up 0 bases and V 6 bases, and 4 bases lay outside the gene matches. The CDR3 spans 15 residues. CDR1 and CDR2 (germline): MNHEY, SVGAGI. CDR3 coding DNA: TGTGCCAGCAGACGGGACAGGAGCTCTGGAAACACCATATATTTT. Its translation is CASRRDRSSGNTIYF.

The V and J genes are TRBV7-2 and TRBJ2-1; tentative D call: TRBD2 (6 bases). Germline V gene sequence: CDR1 SGHTA, CDR2 FQGNSA. The length of the CDR3 is 13 residues. Trimming stripped 3 bases from V and 10 bases from J, with 13 bases between. DNA of the CDR3: TGTGCCAGCAGCTTTGATCCTGGGGGGGAGCAGTTCTTC. Its protein product is CASSFDPGGEQFF.

V usage is TRBV11-2 and J usage is TRBJ2-3; D is possibly TRBD2 (5 bases). The germline CDR1 and CDR2 sequences are SGHAT and FQNNGV. The CDR3 covers 13 residues. V was cut by 4 bases and J by 2 bases, with 7 bases left in between. The CDR3 DNA is TGTGCCAGCAGCTATAGCGTCACAGATACGCAGTATTTT. It encodes CASSYSVTDTQYF. The whole variable domain, remainder taken from reference TRBV11-2 and TRBJ2-3, is EAGVAQSPRYKIIEKRQSVAFWCNPISGHATLYWYQQILGQGPKLLIQFQNNGVVDDSQLPKDRFSAERLKGVDSTLKIQPAKLEDSAVYLCASSYSVTDTQYFGPGTRLTVL.

The V and J genes are TRBV10-3 and TRBJ1-1, with 9 nucleotides matching TRBD1. This CDR3 comprises 15 residues. The germline V gene has CDR1 ENHRY and CDR2 SYGVKD. V shed 4 bases and J 1 base; nucleotides not matched to a gene: 4. The chain's CDR3 is CAISVKGQGNTEAFF. The CDR3, as DNA: TGTGCCATCAGTGTGAAGGGACAGGGGAACACTGAAGCTTTCTTT.

The chain recombines TRBV7-9 with TRBJ2-7; the match to TRBD1 covers 9 bases. Per the germline V gene, CDR1 is SEHNR and CDR2 is FQNEAQ (reference sequence). This CDR3 has 13 residues. V lost 7 bases and J lost 3; bases outside the gene matches: 4. The CDR3 coding sequence is TGTGCCAGCACCTTGGACAGGGGCTACGAGCAGTACTTC. Translating gives CASTLDRGYEQYF. The whole variable domain, remainder taken from reference TRBV7-9 and TRBJ2-7, is DTGVSQNPRHKITKRGQNVTFRCDPISEHNRLYWYRQTLGQGPEFLTYFQNEAQLEKSRLLSDRFSAERPKGSFSTLEIQRTEQGDSAMYLCASTLDRGYEQYFGPGTRLTVT.

This chain connects TRBV5-1 to TRBJ2-7; TRBD1 agrees at 7 bases. V lost 7 bases and J lost 4; bases outside the gene matches: 11. The germline CDR1 and CDR2 sequences are SGHRS and YFSETQ. The length of the CDR3 is 14 residues. The CDR3 loop reads CASLPQPGQYEQYF. Here the CDR3 DNA reads TGCGCCAGCCTTCCTCAACCGGGACAGTACGAGCAGTACTTC.

The chain links TRBV19 to TRBJ2-7; perhaps TRBD1 as D (5 bases). The CDR3 runs 16 residues. Trimming pared 7 bases from V and 5 bases from J, leaving 24 bases between. Germline V CDR1 and CDR2: LNHDA, SQIVND (reference sequence). Here the CDR3 reads CASTPNGHFRRHEQYF. Here the CDR3 DNA reads TGTGCCAGTACCCCGAACGGACACTTTCGACGACACGAGCAGTACTTC.